This T cell receptor (beta chain) was found in a study of T cell responses to AZD1222 COVID-19 vaccine. The CDR3 contains 15 residues. V dropped 3 bases and J dropped 0 bases, with 8 bases sitting between them. Germline V gene data show CDR1 as KGHSH and CDR2 as LQKENI. TCRdb keeps only in-frame clones here, not all; method: immunoSEQ multiplex PCR. Seen here are 120,000 to 150,000 clones, around 88% observed once, and the top ten hold more than 13%. Sequenced material: peripheral blood, taken on day 0 of AZD1222 vaccination. This receptor was obtained from an adult in good health. V is TRBV18 and J is TRBJ2-2; D gene uncertain. The CDR3 loop reads CASSPSASNTGELFF. CDR3 bases: TGTGCCAGCTCACCTTCAGCCTCGAACACCGGGGAGCTGTTTTTT.